This T cell receptor beta chain was profiled in a study of control samples from healthy donors and cancer patients. TCRdb's table, derived via immunoSEQ multiplex PCR, lists solely in-frame clones and lacks some. Among 50,000 to 75,000 clones listed, almost 90% were seen once. Germline-derived CDR1 and CDR2 are SEHNR and FQNEAQ (reference sequence). The J segment lost 0 bases and the V segment lost 5 bases, leaving 5 bases of the junction unmatched. CDR3 length: 17 amino acids. This TCR came from a man in his 60s with colorectal cancer. The genes are TRBV7-9 and TRBJ2-3, with TRBD2 matching 13 bases. Sequencing input: PBMCs. The CDR3 DNA reads as TGTGCCAGCAGCCACGAGGGACTAGCGGGGAGCACAGATACGCAGTATTTT. Translation: CASSHEGLAGSTDTQYF.